This T cell receptor beta chain emerged from a study of shared clonotypes between healthy human individuals. Study-level information: The people who gave samples were a couple of women and a few men aged 18 to 49. Regarding the study as a whole: Larger richness was generally estimated for naive than memory subsets. Blood alone was sampled, and tissue repertoires likely differ.

The assay was immunoSEQ multiplex PCR, and TCRdb's table has in-frame clones only and misses some. Of around 2.5 million clones in the sample, approximately 93% were seen once. With 7 bases clipped from V and 6 bases from J, the junction kept 4 bases outside the gene matches. The CDR3 is 14 residues long. Germline lookup yields CDR1 SNHLY and CDR2 FYNNEI. Turning to this clone: What it recognizes is unknown.

The sequence was collected from a young man in good health. Some clones in this sample may be carry-over from other donors' samples. Sequenced material: naive CD4+ T cells from PBMCs. Stated subset: CD45RA+ positively selected. V usage is TRBV2 and J usage is TRBJ2-2; TRBD1 matches 11 bases. The DNA for the CDR3 is TGTGCCAGCATTGGACAGGGGGCGGCCGGGGAGCTGTTTTTT. Protein product: CASIGQGAAGELFF.